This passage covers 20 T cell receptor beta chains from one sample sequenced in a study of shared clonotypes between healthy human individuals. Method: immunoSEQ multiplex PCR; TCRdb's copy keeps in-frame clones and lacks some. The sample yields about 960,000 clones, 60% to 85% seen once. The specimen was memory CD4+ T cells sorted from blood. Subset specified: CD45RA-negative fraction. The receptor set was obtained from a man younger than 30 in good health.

The CDR3 is CASSRTGESGYTF. As DNA, the CDR3 is TGTGCCAGCAGCAGGACAGGGGAAAGCGGCTACACCTTC. The rearrangement uses TRBV5-4 and TRBJ1-2; 9 nucleotides match TRBD1. The CDR3 totals 13 residues. The V and J ends lost 4 bases and 8 bases, in that order; junction bases with no gene match: 6. Germline CDR1 and CDR2: SGHNT and YYREEE (reference sequence).

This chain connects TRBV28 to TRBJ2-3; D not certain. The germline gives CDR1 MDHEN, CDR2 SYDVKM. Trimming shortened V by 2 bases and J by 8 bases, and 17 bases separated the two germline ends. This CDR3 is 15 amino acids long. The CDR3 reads CASSLHRVGKGTQYF. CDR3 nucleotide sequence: TGTGCCAGCAGTTTACACCGAGTGGGGAAGGGTACGCAGTATTTT.

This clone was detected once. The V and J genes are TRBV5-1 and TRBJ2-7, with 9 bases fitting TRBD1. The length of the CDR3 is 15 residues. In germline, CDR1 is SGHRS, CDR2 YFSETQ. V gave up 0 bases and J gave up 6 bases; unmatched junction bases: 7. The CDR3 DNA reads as TGCGCCAGCAGCTTGGAGGGACAGGGCAGTTCCGAGCAGTACTTC. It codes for CASSLEGQGSSEQYF.

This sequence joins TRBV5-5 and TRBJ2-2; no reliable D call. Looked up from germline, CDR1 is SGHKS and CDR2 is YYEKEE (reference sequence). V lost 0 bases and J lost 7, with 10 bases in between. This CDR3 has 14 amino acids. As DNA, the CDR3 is TGTGCCAGCAGCTTGGGTTATCTAAACGGGGAGCTGTTTTTT. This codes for CASSLGYLNGELFF.

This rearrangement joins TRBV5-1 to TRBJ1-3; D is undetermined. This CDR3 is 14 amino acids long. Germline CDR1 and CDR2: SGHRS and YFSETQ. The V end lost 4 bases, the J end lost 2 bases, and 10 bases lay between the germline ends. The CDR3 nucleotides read TGCGCCAGCAGCGTAACAGCCGCTGGAAACACCATATATTTT. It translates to CASSVTAAGNTIYF.

CDR3 bases: TGTGCCAGCAGCTTAGAGCCGGGTCTTGGAACCAAAAACATTCAGTACTTC. Translated: CASSLEPGLGTKNIQYF. The gene calls are TRBV13 and TRBJ2-4; D gene unclear. The germline gives CDR1 PRHDT, CDR2 FYEKMQ (reference sequence). Trimming removed 1 base from V and 2 bases from J, with 15 bases in between. This CDR3 region has 17 residues.

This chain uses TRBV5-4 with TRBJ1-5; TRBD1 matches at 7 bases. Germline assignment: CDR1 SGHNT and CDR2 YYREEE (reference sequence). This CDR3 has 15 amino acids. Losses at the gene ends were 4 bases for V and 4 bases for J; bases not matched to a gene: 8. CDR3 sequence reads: CASSLGGGWNQPQHF. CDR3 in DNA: TGTGCCAGCAGCCTCGGAGGGGGCTGGAATCAGCCCCAGCATTTT.

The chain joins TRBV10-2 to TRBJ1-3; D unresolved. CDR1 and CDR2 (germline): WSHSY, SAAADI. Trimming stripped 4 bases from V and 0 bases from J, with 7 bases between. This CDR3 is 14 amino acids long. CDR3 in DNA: TGCGCCAGCAGTGGAGCCAGCTCTGGAAACACCATATATTTT. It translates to CASSGASSGNTIYF.

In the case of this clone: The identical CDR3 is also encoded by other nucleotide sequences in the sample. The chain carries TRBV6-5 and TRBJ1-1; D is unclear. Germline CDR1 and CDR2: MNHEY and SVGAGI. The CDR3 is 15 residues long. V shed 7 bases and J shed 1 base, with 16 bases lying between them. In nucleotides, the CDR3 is TGTGCCAGCACTATCCTTGGCCGGGGGAACACTGAAGCTTTCTTT. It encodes CASTILGRGNTEAFF.

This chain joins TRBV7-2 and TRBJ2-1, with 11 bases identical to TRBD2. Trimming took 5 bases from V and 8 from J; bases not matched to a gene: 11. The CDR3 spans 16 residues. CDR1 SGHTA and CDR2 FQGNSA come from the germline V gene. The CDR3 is CASSGGTASGRHEQFF. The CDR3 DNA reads TGTGCCAGCAGCGGAGGGACGGCTAGCGGGAGGCATGAGCAGTTCTTC.

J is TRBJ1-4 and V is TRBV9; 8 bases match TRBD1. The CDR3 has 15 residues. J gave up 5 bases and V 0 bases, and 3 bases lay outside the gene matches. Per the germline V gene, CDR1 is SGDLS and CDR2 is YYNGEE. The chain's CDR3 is CASSVARDRNEKLFF. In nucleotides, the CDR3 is TGTGCCAGCAGCGTAGCAAGGGACAGGAATGAAAAACTGTTTTTT.

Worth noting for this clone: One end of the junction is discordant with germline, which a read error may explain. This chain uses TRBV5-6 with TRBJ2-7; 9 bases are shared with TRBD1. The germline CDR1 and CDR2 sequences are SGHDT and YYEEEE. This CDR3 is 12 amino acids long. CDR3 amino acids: CASSLAPGQGLF. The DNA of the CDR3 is TGTGCCAGCAGCTTGGCCCCCGGACAGGGGTTATTC.

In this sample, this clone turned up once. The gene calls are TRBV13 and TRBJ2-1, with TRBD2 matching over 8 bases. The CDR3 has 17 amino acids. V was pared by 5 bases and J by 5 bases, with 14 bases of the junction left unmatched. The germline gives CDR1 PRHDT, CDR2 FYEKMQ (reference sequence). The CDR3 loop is CASSLRGKLAADNEQFF. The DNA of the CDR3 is TGTGCCAGCAGCCTTAGGGGGAAACTAGCGGCCGACAATGAGCAGTTCTTC. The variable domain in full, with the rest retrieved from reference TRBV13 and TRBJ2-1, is AAGVIQSPRHLIKEKRETATLKCYPIPRHDTVYWYQQGPGQDPQFLISFYEKMQSDKGSIPDRFSAQQFSDYHSELNMSSLELGDSALYFCASSLRGKLAADNEQFFGPGTRLTVL.

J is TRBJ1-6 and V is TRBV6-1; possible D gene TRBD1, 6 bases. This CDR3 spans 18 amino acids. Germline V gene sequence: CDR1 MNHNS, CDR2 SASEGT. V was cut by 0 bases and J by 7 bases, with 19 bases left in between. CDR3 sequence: CASSEALGAGVGNSPLHF. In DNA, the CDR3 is TGTGCCAGCAGTGAAGCGCTTGGGGCAGGGGTAGGAAATTCACCCCTCCACTTT.

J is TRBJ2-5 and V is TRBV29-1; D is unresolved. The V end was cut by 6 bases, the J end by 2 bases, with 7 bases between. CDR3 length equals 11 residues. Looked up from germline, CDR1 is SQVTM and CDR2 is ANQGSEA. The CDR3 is CSVRIQETQYF. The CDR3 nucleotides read TGCAGCGTGCGGATTCAAGAGACCCAGTACTTC.

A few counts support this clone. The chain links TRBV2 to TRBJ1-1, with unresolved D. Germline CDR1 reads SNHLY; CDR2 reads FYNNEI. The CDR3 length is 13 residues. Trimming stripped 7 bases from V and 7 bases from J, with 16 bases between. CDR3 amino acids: CASIRDTRGEAFF. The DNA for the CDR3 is TGTGCCAGCATAAGGGATACCCGGGGTGAAGCTTTCTTT.

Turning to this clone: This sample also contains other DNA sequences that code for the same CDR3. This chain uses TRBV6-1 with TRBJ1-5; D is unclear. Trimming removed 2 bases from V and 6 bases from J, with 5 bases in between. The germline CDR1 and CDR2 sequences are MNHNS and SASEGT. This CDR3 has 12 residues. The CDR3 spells CASSELGQPQHF. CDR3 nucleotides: TGTGCCAGCAGTGAATTAGGTCAGCCCCAGCATTTT.

The CDR3 nucleotides are TGTGCCTCCGGGACAGATAGCAATCAGCCCCAGCATTTT. Protein: CASGTDSNQPQHF. The rearrangement links TRBV28 to TRBJ1-5; 7 bases match TRBD1. The CDR3 extends over 13 amino acids. V trimming: 11 bases; J trimming: 0 bases; junction bases outside the gene matches: 4. In germline, CDR1 is MDHEN, CDR2 SYDVKM.

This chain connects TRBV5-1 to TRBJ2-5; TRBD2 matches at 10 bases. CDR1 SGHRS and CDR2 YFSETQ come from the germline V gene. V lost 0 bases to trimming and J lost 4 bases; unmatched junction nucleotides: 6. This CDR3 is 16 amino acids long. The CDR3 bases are TGCGCCAGCAGCTTGGTTCTAGCGGGGGAAGGAGAGACCCAGTACTTC. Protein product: CASSLVLAGEGETQYF.

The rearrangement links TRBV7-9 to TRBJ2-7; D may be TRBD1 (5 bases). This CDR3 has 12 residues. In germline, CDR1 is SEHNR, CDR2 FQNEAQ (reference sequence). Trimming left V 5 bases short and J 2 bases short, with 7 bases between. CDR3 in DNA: TGTGCCAGCAGCCTCAGGGCCTACGAGCAGTACTTC. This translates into CASSLRAYEQYF.